Listed here are 30 T cell receptor beta chains from one sample, sequenced in a study of blood T cell repertoires in COVID-19. Only in-frame clones appear in the TCRdb table, and some are missing; sequencing was by immunoSEQ multiplex PCR. The sample holds 90,000 or so clones; 85% to 90% are singletons and the top ten take less than 6.5%. Sequenced: peripheral blood. The source is a woman aged 80 or over with active COVID-19.

V usage is TRBV4-2 and J usage is TRBJ1-4; D call uncertain. In germline, CDR1 is LGHNA, CDR2 YNFKEQ. The CDR3 loop spans 15 amino acids. Trimming left V 1 base short and J 3 bases short, with 9 bases between. The CDR3 DNA is TGTGCCAGCAGCCAAGTGGGGAGTCCTAATGAAAAACTGTTTTTT. This sequence encodes CASSQVGSPNEKLFF.

This sequence joins TRBV5-1 and TRBJ2-1; D is uncertain. CDR1 and CDR2 (germline): SGHRS, YFSETQ. Trimming stripped 1 base from V and 0 bases from J, with 8 bases between. There are 15 residues in the CDR3. For the CDR3, the DNA is TGCGCCAGCAGCTTGAGCATTAGCTCCTACAATGAGCAGTTCTTC. Residues: CASSLSISSYNEQFF. Combining the CDR3 with reference TRBV5-1 and TRBJ2-1 gives the whole variable domain KAGVTQTPRYLIKTRGQQVTLSCSPISGHRSVSWYQQTPGQGLQFLFEYFSETQRNKGNFPGRFSGRQFSNSRSEMNVSTLELGDSALYLCASSLSISSYNEQFFGPGTRLTVL.

V usage is TRBV6-5 and J usage is TRBJ2-7; 7 bases are shared with TRBD1. The V and J ends lost 6 bases and 1 base, in that order; junction bases with no gene match: 6. Germline CDR1 and CDR2: MNHEY and SVGAGI. This CDR3 is 14 amino acids long. The CDR3 DNA follows: TGTGCCAGCAGGGGAACGGGACAGTCCTACGAGCAGTACTTC. It translates to CASRGTGQSYEQYF.

Written as DNA, the CDR3 is TGTGCTAGTGGACGCGGAGGTAACACCGGGGAGCTGTTTTTT. Encoded protein: CASGRGGNTGELFF. The chain employs TRBV12-5 and TRBJ2-2, with D perhaps TRBD2 (5 bases). Trimming pared 6 bases from V and 2 bases from J, leaving 10 bases between. The CDR3 covers 14 residues. CDR1 is LGHNT and CDR2 is FRNRAP in the germline V gene.

The chain has TRBV5-1 and TRBJ2-3, with D maybe TRBD1 (6 bases). Germline loops: CDR1 SGHRS, CDR2 YFSETQ. Trimming left V 1 base short and J 0 bases short, with 9 bases between. The CDR3 extends over 15 amino acids. The CDR3 bases are TGCGCCAGCAGCTTGCGGACAGATAGCACAGATACGCAGTATTTT. This sequence encodes CASSLRTDSTDTQYF.

The chain links TRBV3-1 (or the pseudogene TRBV3-2) to TRBJ2-2; TRBD2 matches at 9 bases. The germline gives CDR1 LGHDT, CDR2 YNNKEL (reference sequence). V shed 4 bases and J 6 bases; nucleotides not matched to a gene: 9. This CDR3 is 16 amino acids long. The CDR3, as DNA: TGTGCCAGCAGCCCCGCGGGAGGGCCGGATCCCGGGGAGCTGTTTTTT. Translation gives CASSPAGGPDPGELFF.

This chain uses TRBV7-9 with TRBJ1-2; TRBD1 might be the D (5 bases). This CDR3 has 13 amino acids. The V and J ends lost 0 bases and 4 bases respectively, with 6 bases between them. Germline lookup yields CDR1 SEHNR and CDR2 FQNEAQ (reference sequence). CDR3 DNA sequence: TGTGCCAGCAGCTTAGCCAGGGCCTATGGCTACACCTTC. This sequence encodes CASSLARAYGYTF.

The chain couples TRBV28 to TRBJ2-1; 9 bases line up with TRBD1. The CDR3 is 14 amino acids. V trimming: 7 bases; J trimming: 9 bases; junction bases outside the gene matches: 10. Germline loops: CDR1 MDHEN, CDR2 SYDVKM. This chain's CDR3 is CASNKGQGRSEQFF. The CDR3 DNA sequence: TGTGCCAGCAATAAGGGACAGGGCAGGAGTGAGCAGTTCTTC. Complete variable domain (other parts from reference TRBV28 and TRBJ2-1): DVKVTQSSRYLVKRTGEKVFLECVQDMDHENMFWYRQDPGLGLRLIYFSYDVKMKEKGDIPEGYSVSREKKERFSLILESASTNQTSMYLCASNKGQGRSEQFFGPGTRLTVL.

Only a few counts were recorded for this clone. The chain employs TRBV6-6 and TRBJ1-5, with D perhaps TRBD1 (5 bases). The CDR3 totals 14 residues. V lost 9 bases, J lost 3 bases, and 15 bases lay in between. Per the germline V gene, CDR1 is MNHNY and CDR2 is SVGAGI (reference sequence). The CDR3 sequence: CASLMGGSNQPQHF. As DNA, the CDR3 is TGTGCCAGTCTAATGGGGGGATCCAATCAGCCCCAGCATTTT.

V and J are TRBV18 and TRBJ2-2, with 12 bases lining up with TRBD2. Germline assignment: CDR1 KGHSH and CDR2 LQKENI. CDR3 size: 15 residues. V lost 6 bases and J lost 5; bases outside the gene matches: 4. Here the CDR3 reads CASSSGTSGTGELFF. The CDR3 region has the DNA TGTGCCAGCTCGTCCGGGACTAGCGGGACCGGGGAGCTGTTTTTT.

The chain uses TRBV19 and TRBJ2-7, with 10 bases that match TRBD2. Trimming took 3 bases from V and 7 from J; bases not matched to a gene: 6. The CDR3 loop spans 14 amino acids. The germline CDR1 and CDR2 sequences are LNHDA and SQIVND (reference sequence). The CDR3 loop is CASSIGTSEREQYF. The CDR3, as DNA: TGTGCCAGTAGTATCGGGACTAGCGAGAGGGAGCAGTACTTC.

J is TRBJ2-1 and V is TRBV5-1; no definite D call. This CDR3 contains 12 residues. V gave up 4 bases and J gave up 1 base, with 3 bases separating them. Looked up from germline, CDR1 is SGHRS and CDR2 is YFSETQ. The CDR3 loop is CASSPSYNEQFF. CDR3 in DNA: TGCGCCAGCAGCCCTTCCTACAATGAGCAGTTCTTC.

Only one count was recorded for this clone. The gene calls are TRBV5-5 and TRBJ2-3; the match to TRBD2 covers 12 bases. J gave up 1 base and V 5 bases, and 11 bases lay outside the gene matches. Germline V CDR1 and CDR2: SGHKS, YYEKEE (reference sequence). This CDR3 region has 18 residues. In DNA, the CDR3 is TGTGCCAGCAGACCCGCGCTAGCGGGAGGGCCGGGCACAGATACGCAGTATTTT. Protein sequence: CASRPALAGGPGTDTQYF.

The rearrangement links TRBV6-5 to TRBJ1-4; perhaps TRBD1 as D (6 bases). V gave up 0 bases and J gave up 8 bases, with 13 bases separating them. CDR1 is MNHEY, CDR2 SVGAGI, per germline. The CDR3 loop spans 15 amino acids. The CDR3 bases are TGTGCCAGCAGTTACTCCGACAGGATGGGAGAAAAACTGTTTTTT. It yields the protein CASSYSDRMGEKLFF.

The chain combines TRBV2 with TRBJ2-3; TRBD2 might be the D (5 bases). The germline CDR1 and CDR2 sequences are SNHLY and FYNNEI. V was pared by 2 bases and J by 2 bases, with 11 bases between. The CDR3 runs to 15 residues. CDR3 nucleotide sequence: TGTGCCAGCAGTGAACTGCTAGCCCTCACAGATACGCAGTATTTT. Its translation is CASSELLALTDTQYF.

The gene calls are TRBV3-1 (or the pseudogene TRBV3-2) and TRBJ2-1, with 13 bases fitting TRBD2. CDR1 and CDR2 from the germline V gene are LGHDT and YNNKEL (reference sequence). V shed 1 base, J shed 7 bases, and the junction held 4 bases outside the gene matches. The CDR3 sequence is 16 residues long. CDR3 residues: CASSQVTTSGRNEQFF. The CDR3 DNA follows: TGTGCCAGCAGCCAAGTTACGACTAGCGGGAGGAATGAGCAGTTCTTC.

V usage is TRBV19 and J usage is TRBJ2-7, with 8 bases aligning to TRBD2. CDR1 and CDR2 (germline): LNHDA, SQIVND (reference sequence). The CDR3 covers 15 residues. Unmatched junction bases numbered 15, after V lost 9 bases and J lost 5 bases. The CDR3 loop reads CASKKRVAGIHEQYF. CDR3 DNA: TGTGCCAGCAAGAAAAGGGTAGCGGGAATTCACGAGCAGTACTTC.

V and J are TRBV7-9 and TRBJ2-1; 13 bases agree with TRBD2. CDR1 is SEHNR, CDR2 FQNEAQ, per germline (reference sequence). The CDR3 is 13 residues long. The ends lost 5 bases at V and 10 bases at J; junction bases unmatched: 2. The CDR3 region is CASSVLAGGEQFF. CDR3 sequence (DNA): TGTGCCAGCAGCGTACTAGCGGGAGGGGAGCAGTTCTTC.

V usage is TRBV9 and J usage is TRBJ2-5, with a tentative D call TRBD1 (7 bases). Germline values: CDR1 SGDLS, CDR2 YYNGEE. V lost 4 bases to trimming and J lost 3 bases, with 19 bases between them. The CDR3 sequence is 16 residues long. The CDR3 DNA reads TGTGCCAGCAGCACAGGGGAAGCTAGCGTTAAAGAGACCCAGTACTTC. Amino acid sequence: CASSTGEASVKETQYF. The entire variable domain, with the rest obtained from reference TRBV9 and TRBJ2-5, is as follows: DSGVTQTPKHLITATGQRVTLRCSPRSGDLSVYWYQQSLDQGLQFLIQYYNGEERAKGNILERFSAQQFPDLHSELNLSSLELGDSALYFCASSTGEASVKETQYFGPGTRLLVL.

The chain couples TRBV4-1 to TRBJ1-2; D might be TRBD1 (6 bases). V lost 1 base and J 4 bases, leaving 16 bases between the germline ends. The CDR3 is 16 amino acids. CDR1 and CDR2 from the germline V gene are MGHRA and YSYEKL. DNA of the CDR3: TGCGCCAGCAGCCAAGGCAGGACAGAACCCACCTATGGCTACACCTTC. Translating gives CASSQGRTEPTYGYTF.

This clone was observed a single time. The chain joins TRBV18 to TRBJ2-1, with a weak D call TRBD2 (6 bases). Germline CDR1 KGHSH, CDR2 LQKENI. Trimming took off 3 bases at V and 4 bases at J, with 19 bases between the two ends. This CDR3 has 17 amino acids. The CDR3 here is CASSPRSGLARYNEQFF. The CDR3 DNA follows: TGTGCCAGCTCACCTCGCTCGGGGCTAGCGAGGTACAATGAGCAGTTCTTC.

This chain links TRBV5-1 with TRBJ2-5; 7 bases are a match to TRBD1. CDR1 is SGHRS, CDR2 YFSETQ, per germline. J gave up 3 bases and V 1 base, and 0 bases lay outside the gene matches. The CDR3 sequence is 13 residues long. The CDR3 bases are TGCGCCAGCAGCTTGCAGGGGGAAGAGACCCAGTACTTC. This encodes CASSLQGEETQYF.

Of note for this clone: At one boundary the junction diverges from the germline segment, which might be a read error. This sequence joins TRBV7-7 and TRBJ2-3, with 8 positions matching TRBD2. The CDR3 extends over 15 amino acids. CDR1 is SSHAT, CDR2 FNYEAQ, per germline (reference sequence). CDR3 sequence: CASSPTSGLTDTQYF. The CDR3 DNA sequence: TGTGCTAGCAGCCCCACTAGCGGCCTCACAGATACGCAGTATTTT.

This clone was seen just once. The genes are TRBV18 and TRBJ2-3, with TRBD2 as a possible D gene (6 bases). The CDR3 covers 15 residues. CDR1 and CDR2 (germline): KGHSH, LQKENI. The V and J ends lost 6 bases and 5 bases respectively, with 18 bases between them. Here the CDR3 reads CASSTAGSAGDTQYF. CDR3 nucleotides: TGTGCCAGCTCGACGGCGGGGTCCGCTGGAGATACGCAGTATTTT.

This sequence joins TRBV19 and TRBJ2-7, with TRBD1 identical over 7 bases. CDR1 is LNHDA, CDR2 SQIVND, per germline (reference sequence). This CDR3 is built from 15 residues. The V gene end was trimmed by 3 bases and the J gene end by 1 base; junction bases not matched to a gene: 6. The CDR3 here is CASSMVRGQSYEQYF. CDR3 nucleotides: TGTGCCAGTAGTATGGTAAGGGGGCAATCCTACGAGCAGTACTTC.

This clone was detected only once. The rearrangement joins TRBV18 to TRBJ2-2; D perhaps matches TRBD1 (6 bases). V lost 3 bases, J lost 8 bases, and 10 bases lay in between. The CDR3 extends over 13 amino acids. Germline-derived CDR1 and CDR2 are KGHSH and LQKENI. The CDR3: CASSPGTFGELFF. CDR3 nucleotides: TGTGCCAGCTCACCCGGGACATTTGGGGAGCTGTTTTTT.

The chain uses TRBV11-2 and TRBJ2-3; D perhaps matches TRBD2 (6 bases). V was trimmed by 1 base and J by 1 base, leaving 6 bases between them. This CDR3 has 14 amino acids. Germline CDR1 and CDR2: SGHAT and FQNNGV. DNA for the CDR3: TGTGCCAGCAGCTTAGCGGGAGGCACAGATACGCAGTATTTT. Protein product: CASSLAGGTDTQYF.

This clone showed up just once. This sequence joins TRBV2 and TRBJ2-7; 7 bases are shared with TRBD1. CDR3 length: 14 residues. Germline trimming cut 4 bases from V and 7 bases from J; bases unmatched to any gene: 10. Looked up from germline, CDR1 is SNHLY and CDR2 is FYNNEI. The CDR3 DNA follows: TGTGCCAGCAGTGGTAACAGGGGAGAGGAGGAGCAGTACTTC. Protein product: CASSGNRGEEEQYF. The variable domain in full, completed from reference TRBV2 and TRBJ2-7, reads EPEVTQTPSHQVTQMGQEVILRCVPISNHLYFYWYRQILGQKVEFLVSFYNNEISEKSEIFDDQFSVERPDGSNFTLKIRSTKLEDSAMYFCASSGNRGEEEQYFGPGTRLTVT.

The chain couples TRBV5-1 to TRBJ2-2; 7 bases map to TRBD1. Per germline, CDR1 SGHRS and CDR2 YFSETQ. V gave up 4 bases and J gave up 3 bases; unmatched junction bases: 9. The CDR3 sequence is 16 residues long. CDR3 sequence: CASSLPPGTDTGELFF. For the CDR3, the DNA is TGCGCCAGCAGCCTCCCCCCTGGGACAGACACCGGGGAGCTGTTTTTT.

This clone showed up just a few times. The identical CDR3 is also encoded by other nucleotide sequences in the sample. The chain joins TRBV12-3 or TRBV12-4 to TRBJ1-5; D is unclear. V shed 1 base and J shed 4 bases, with 5 bases lying between them. The CDR3 loop spans 13 amino acids. The CDR3 is CASSLEANQPQHF. The CDR3 DNA reads as TGTGCCAGCAGTTTAGAAGCAAATCAGCCCCAGCATTTT.